This T cell receptor beta chain originates from a study of T cell responses to AZD1222 COVID-19 vaccine (dated by TCRdb to about 2021). About the investigation overall: Because spike-specific TCR depth and breadth did not differ between the two schedules, AZD1222 recipients who got a second dose at roughly 4 weeks were pooled with those who got a second dose at roughly 12 weeks. A total of more than 230 trial participants underwent TCR sequencing, of whom around 200 received two doses of AZD1222 and around 26 received two doses of the MenACWY control vaccine. Trial participants were enrolled by age into 18-55, 56-69 and 70-plus year subgroups, with approximately 150, 28 and 58 TCR-sequenced participants respectively.

The CDR3 holds 13 amino acids from the cysteine to the phenylalanine. The DNA shown is the 39-base CDR3, in frame from base 1. Deletion took 8 bases off V and 13 bases off J, with a span of 18 bases between the germline ends. Sequences SNHLY (CDR1) and FYNNEI (CDR2) are obtained from the germline V gene. The CDR3 regions of human TCRbeta chains were analyzed by immunosequencing. In the paper's pipeline: Repertoire TCRs were checked for matches against a reference library of SARS-CoV-2-specific TCRs that had been generated using the MIRA antigen-specificity platform. Breadth was defined as the fraction of unique TCRs that were SARS-CoV-2-associated, and depth was defined as the fraction of total T cells that were SARS-CoV-2-associated. Using the MIRA data, every spike-specific TCR was mapped to the spike region that the TCR reacted to and assigned to either a CD4 or a CD8 class. Log10-transformed breadth and depth values were compared by one-way ANOVA with Sidak's multiple comparisons tests. The table was pulled from immuneACCESS by TCRdb, which kept in-frame rearrangements only. Such tables lose some clones; where checked, under half of the loss comes from unresolved V genes, and the rest has no known cause. Clonal size and the V and J genes are those of that table, whereas D and trimming came from the DNA. For this sample there are around 140,000 clones; over 75% appear just once. The biggest ten clones account for over 7% of the sample.

On this clone itself: Its antigen remains unidentified. The sample holds no much larger clone one base away, and base qualities are not on file.

General findings and caveats noted by the study authors: Spike-specific TCR breadth and depth rose significantly after two AZD1222 doses compared with day 0 and with MenACWY recipients. The 56-69-year group was small, and its depth increase did not reach significance, likely because of low power. Because no samples from the day 14 peak response were available, repertoires could be characterized only after the peak T cell response. Nearly half of unique spike-specific TCRs reportedly recognized epitopes outside regions mutated in the B.1.351 and B.1.1.7 variants. The whole spike protein was spanned by vaccine-associated CD4 TCRs, and dominant responses were seen in regions 160-218 and 743-854. Participants were mostly white British, with more females than males. The authors suggested clonal diversity may have been underestimated. Conclusions about previously exposed vaccinees are limited because only a handful of AZD1222 recipients were SARS-CoV-2 seropositive at baseline.

This specimen's time point label, interpreted: baseline before first vaccination. Vaccinee samples were obtained from the UK trials COV001 and COV002, which included a single-blind randomized controlled phase 2/3 trial of AZD1222 (ChAdOx1 nCoV-19) in healthy adults. For TCRbeta chain sequencing, PBMC samples were collected from trial participants at day 0 and at day 28 after the second dose. The material sequenced was peripheral blood, taken on day 0 of AZD1222 vaccination. This TCR derives from an adult in good health. The V and J segments used are TRBV2 and TRBJ1-6; the D region possibly corresponds to TRBD1 (6 bases align). The nucleotide sequence is TGTGCCAGCGTGCAACAGGGTAATGCGCCCCTCCACTTT. The encoded protein is CASVQQGNAPLHF. The full variable domain, completed from the reference TRBV2 and TRBJ1-6 proteins outside the CDR3, reads EPEVTQTPSHQVTQMGQEVILRCVPISNHLYFYWYRQILGQKVEFLVSFYNNEISEKSEIFDDQFSVERPDGSNFTLKIRSTKLEDSAMYFCASVQQGNAPLHFGNGTRLTVT.